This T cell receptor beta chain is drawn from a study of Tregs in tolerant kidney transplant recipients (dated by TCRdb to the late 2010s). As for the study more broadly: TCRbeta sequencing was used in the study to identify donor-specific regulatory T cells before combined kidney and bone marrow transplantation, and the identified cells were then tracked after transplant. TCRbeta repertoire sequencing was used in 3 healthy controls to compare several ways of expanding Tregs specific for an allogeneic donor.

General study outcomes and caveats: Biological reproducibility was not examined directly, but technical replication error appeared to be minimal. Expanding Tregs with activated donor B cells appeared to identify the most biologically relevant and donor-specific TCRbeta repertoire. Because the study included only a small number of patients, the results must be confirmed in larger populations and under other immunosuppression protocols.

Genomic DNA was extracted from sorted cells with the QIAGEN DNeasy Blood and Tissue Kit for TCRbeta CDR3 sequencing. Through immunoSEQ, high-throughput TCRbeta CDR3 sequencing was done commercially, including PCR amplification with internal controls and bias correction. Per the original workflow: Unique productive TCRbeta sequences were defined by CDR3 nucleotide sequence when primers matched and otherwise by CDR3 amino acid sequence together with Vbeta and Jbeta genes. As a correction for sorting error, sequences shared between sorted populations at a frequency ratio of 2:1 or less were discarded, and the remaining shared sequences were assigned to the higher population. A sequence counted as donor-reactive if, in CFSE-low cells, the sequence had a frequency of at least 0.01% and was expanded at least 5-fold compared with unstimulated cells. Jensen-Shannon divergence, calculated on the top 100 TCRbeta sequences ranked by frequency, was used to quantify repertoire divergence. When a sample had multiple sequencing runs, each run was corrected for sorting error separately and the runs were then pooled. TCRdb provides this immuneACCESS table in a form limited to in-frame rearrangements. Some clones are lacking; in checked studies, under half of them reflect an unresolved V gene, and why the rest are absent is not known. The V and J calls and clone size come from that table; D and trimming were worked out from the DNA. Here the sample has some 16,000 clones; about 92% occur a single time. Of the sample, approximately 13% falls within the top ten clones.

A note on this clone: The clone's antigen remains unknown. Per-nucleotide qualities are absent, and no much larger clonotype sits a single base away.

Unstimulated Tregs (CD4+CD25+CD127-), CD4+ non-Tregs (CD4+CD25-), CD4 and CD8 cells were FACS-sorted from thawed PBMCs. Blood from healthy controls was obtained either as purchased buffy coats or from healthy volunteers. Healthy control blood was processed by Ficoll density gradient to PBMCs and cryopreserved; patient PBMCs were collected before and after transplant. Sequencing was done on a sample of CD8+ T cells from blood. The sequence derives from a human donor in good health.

The sequence in DNA is TGTGCCAGCAGTTTATTAGTCGGCGCAGAGACCCAGTACTTC. Its translation reads: CASSLLVGAETQYF. The chain uses TRBV27 and TRBJ2-5, with the D gene too uncertain to name. Inclusive of the bounding cysteine and phenylalanine, the CDR3 is 14 residues long. Just CDR3 DNA is preserved here, 42 bases in frame from base 1. At the junction V is shortened by 1 base and J by 4 bases, with 10 bases in between. CDR1 and CDR2 are drawn from the germline V gene (reference sequence): MNHEY, SMNVEV.